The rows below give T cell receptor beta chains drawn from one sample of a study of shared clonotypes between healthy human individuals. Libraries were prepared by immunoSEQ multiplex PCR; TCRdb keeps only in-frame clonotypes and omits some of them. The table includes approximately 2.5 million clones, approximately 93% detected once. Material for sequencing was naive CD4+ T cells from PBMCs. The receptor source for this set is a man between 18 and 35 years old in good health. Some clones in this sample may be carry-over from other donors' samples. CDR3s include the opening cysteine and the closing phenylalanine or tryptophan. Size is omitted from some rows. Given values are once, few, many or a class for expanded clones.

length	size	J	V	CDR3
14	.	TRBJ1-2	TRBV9	CASSVEQGMYGYTF
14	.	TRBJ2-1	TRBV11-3	CASSLEQHGNEQFF
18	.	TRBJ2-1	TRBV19	CASSRLAGGPQGYNEQFF
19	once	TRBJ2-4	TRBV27	CASRPARAAVLPRKNIQYF
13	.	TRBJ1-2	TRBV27	CASSPGTHFTFTF
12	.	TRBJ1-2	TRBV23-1	CGSARQEKGYTF
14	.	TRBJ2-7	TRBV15	CATSRGATPHEQYF
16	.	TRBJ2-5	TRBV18	CASSPRLVSGVETQYF
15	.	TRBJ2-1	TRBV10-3	CATSLQREGYNEQFF
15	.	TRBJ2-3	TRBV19	CASKEAPTSTDTQYF
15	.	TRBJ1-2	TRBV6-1	CASSEARLTGDGYTF
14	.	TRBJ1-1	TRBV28	CASSLGQANTEAFF
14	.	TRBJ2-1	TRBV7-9	CASSPGTGINEQFF
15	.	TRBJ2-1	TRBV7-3	CASSSLAGDLDEQFF
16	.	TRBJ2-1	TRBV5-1	CASSLVGLSSYNEQFF
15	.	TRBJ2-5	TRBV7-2	CASSRTGGAWETQYF
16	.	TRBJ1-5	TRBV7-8	CASSLGVTLSNQPQHF
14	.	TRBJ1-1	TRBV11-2	CASSKTGMNTEAFF
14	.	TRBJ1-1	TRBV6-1	CASSAQVWGTEAFF
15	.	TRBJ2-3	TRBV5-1	CASSPSGRSTDTQYF
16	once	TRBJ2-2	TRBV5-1	CASSLAGGLGTGELFF
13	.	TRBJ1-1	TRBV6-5	CASSYPDGSEAFF
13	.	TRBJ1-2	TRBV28	CASTSLGDYGYTF
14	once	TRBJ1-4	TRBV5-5	CASSPGSGVEKLFF
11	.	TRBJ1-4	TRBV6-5	CASSYAGKLFF
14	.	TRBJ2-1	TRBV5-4	CASSFSTGPNEQFF
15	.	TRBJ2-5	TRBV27	CASSKLAGVQETQYF
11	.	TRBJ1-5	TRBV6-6	CASSQGQGQHF
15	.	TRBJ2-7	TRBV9	CASSVGRAGVYEQYF
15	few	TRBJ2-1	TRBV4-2	CASSQLAGGSNEQFF
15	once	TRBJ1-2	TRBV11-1	CASSGRSGTRYGYTF
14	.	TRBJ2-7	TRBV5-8	CASSRGGQEYEQYF
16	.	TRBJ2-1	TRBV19	CATSDRGSSGYNEQFF
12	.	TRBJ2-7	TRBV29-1	CSVGQASYEQYF
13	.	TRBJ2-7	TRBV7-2	CASSLVGQYEQYF
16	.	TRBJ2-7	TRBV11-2	CASSLVGAFGRGEQYF